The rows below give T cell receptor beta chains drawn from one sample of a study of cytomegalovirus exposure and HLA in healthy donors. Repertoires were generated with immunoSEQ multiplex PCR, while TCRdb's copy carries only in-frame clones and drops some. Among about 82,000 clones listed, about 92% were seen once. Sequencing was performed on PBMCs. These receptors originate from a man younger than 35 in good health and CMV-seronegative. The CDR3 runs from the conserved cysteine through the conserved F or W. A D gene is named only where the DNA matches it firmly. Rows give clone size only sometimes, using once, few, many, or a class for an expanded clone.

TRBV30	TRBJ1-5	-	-	TGTGCCTGGGGCCGTGATCCAACAGGGAGCAATCAGCCCCAGCATTTT	CAWGRDPTGSNQPQHF
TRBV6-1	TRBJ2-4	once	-	TGTGCCAGCAGATTTACGGCCCTGGACAGACGGGCGGAGTACTTC	CASRFTALDRRAEYF
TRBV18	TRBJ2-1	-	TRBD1	TGTGCCAGCTCACCAAGAACCGGGACAGGGGACGACAATGAGCAGTTCTTC	CASSPRTGTGDDNEQFF
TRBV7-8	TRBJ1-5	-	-	TGTGCCAGCAGCTTAGAGGCGGGGGCGATTTATCAGCCCCAGCATTTT	CASSLEAGAIYQPQHF
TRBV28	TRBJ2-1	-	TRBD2	TGTGCCAGCAGTATTACGGGAGGGCATGAGCAGTTCTTC	CASSITGGHEQFF
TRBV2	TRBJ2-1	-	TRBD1	TGTGCCAGCAGGGACAGTCTCCAGGGGGATGAGCAGTTCTTC	CASRDSLQGDEQFF
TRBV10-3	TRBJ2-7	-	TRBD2	TGTGCCATCAGTGCTAGCGGAACTAGCGGGATCCACGAGCAGTACTTC	CAISASGTSGIHEQYF
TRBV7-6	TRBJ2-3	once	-	TGTGCCAGCAGCTTTAGACTATCTAGCACAGATACGCAGTATTTT	CASSFRLSSTDTQYF
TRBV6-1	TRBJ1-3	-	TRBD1	TGTGCCAGCAGTCTACCGGGACAGAGAAACACCATATATTTT	CASSLPGQRNTIYF
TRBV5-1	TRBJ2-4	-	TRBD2	TGCGCCAGCAGCTTGGGACTAGCGGGCATAATAGCCAAAAACATTCAGTACTTC	CASSLGLAGIIAKNIQYF
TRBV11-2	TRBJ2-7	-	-	TGTGCCAGCAGCTCCCACCGTACTGGTTTTTCCTTAGAGCAGTACTTC	CASSSHRTGFSLEQYF
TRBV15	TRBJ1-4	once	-	TGTGCCACCAGCTGGCAGGGAATAGACCTGCCCACCACCTTTAATGAAAAACTGTTTTTT	CATSWQGIDLPTTFNEKLFF
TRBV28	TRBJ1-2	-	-	TGTGCCAGCAGTTTACCCCGTGCCGGAAGACTATATGGCTACACCTTC	CASSLPRAGRLYGYTF
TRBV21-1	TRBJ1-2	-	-	TGTGCCAGCAGCAAAGCGTCTCAGCCCGGGGAAACTAACTATGGCTACACCTTC	CASSKASQPGETNYGYTF
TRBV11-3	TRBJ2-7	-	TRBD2	TGTGCCAGCAGCTTAGGTGGTAGCGGGAGTTGGAGCGAGCAGTACTTC	CASSLGGSGSWSEQYF
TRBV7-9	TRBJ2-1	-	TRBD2	TGTGCCAGCAGCAACGTAGCGGGAGCTATCCCCAAGTTCTTC	CASSNVAGAIPKFF
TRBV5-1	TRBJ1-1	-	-	TGCGCCAGCAGCTTGGCGGGGGGTAGGACTGAAGCTTTCTTT	CASSLAGGRTEAFF
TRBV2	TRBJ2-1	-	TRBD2	TGTGCCAGCAGCCGCCTAGCGGGGGGCCACAATGAGCAGTTCTTC	CASSRLAGGHNEQFF
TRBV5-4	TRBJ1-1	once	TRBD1	TGTGCCAGCAGCCCCCGGGACAGCAACACTGAAGCTTTCTTT	CASSPRDSNTEAFF
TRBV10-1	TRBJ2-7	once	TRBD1	TGCGCCAGCCCGATAACTGCAAGGGGACAGGGGCGACGAGGTTCCTACGAGCAGTACTTC	CASPITARGQGRRGSYEQYF
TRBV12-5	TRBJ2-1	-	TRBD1	TGTGCTAGTGGCCGGGACAGGGTCAATGAGCAGTTCTTC	CASGRDRVNEQFF
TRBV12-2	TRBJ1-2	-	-	TGTGCAAGTCGCCAGGCCCTCCTGATGGGCTACACCTTC	CASRQALLMGYTF
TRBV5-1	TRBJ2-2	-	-	TGCGCCAGCAGTTATACAGGGATCGGGGAGCTGTTTTTT	CASSYTGIGELFF
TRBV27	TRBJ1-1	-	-	TGTGCCAGCAGTTTATCACAGCCATCAATGAACACTGAAGCTTTCTTT	CASSLSQPSMNTEAFF
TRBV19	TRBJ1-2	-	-	TGTGCCAGTAGTATAGGTACCTCTACCCGGTATGGCTACACCTTC	CASSIGTSTRYGYTF
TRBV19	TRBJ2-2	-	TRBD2	TGTGCCAGTAGCCCGCCTAGCGGGAGGGCCTACACCGGGGAGCTGTTTTTT	CASSPPSGRAYTGELFF
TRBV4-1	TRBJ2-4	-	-	TGCGCCAGCAGTGCCCAGCGGCTAGCCAAAAACATTCAGTACTTC	CASSAQRLAKNIQYF
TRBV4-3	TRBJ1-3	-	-	TGCGCCAGCAGCCCAACGGTAGGGGACACCATATATTTT	CASSPTVGDTIYF
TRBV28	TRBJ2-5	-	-	TGTGCCAGCAGTGGCGGTACTCAAGAGACCCAGTACTTC	CASSGGTQETQYF
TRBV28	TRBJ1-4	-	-	TGTGCCAGCAGTCTCACAACTCCCAGCCGAAGGGGAAAACTGTTTTTT	CASSLTTPSRRGKLFF
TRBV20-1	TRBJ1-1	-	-	TGCAGTGCTTTTCGGACTGCTGAAGCTTTCTTT	CSAFRTAEAFF
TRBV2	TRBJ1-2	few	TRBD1	TGTGCCAGCAGTGAGCAGGGGGCCTATGGCTACACCTTC	CASSEQGAYGYTF
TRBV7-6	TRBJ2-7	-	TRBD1	TGTGCCAGCAGTCGGGACAGCTCCTACGAGCAGTACTTC	CASSRDSSYEQYF